A selection of T cell receptor beta chains follows, all from one sample in a study of T cells in Graves' hyperthyroidism and ophthalmopathy. TCRdb re-analysed the multiplex PCR reads in MiXCR, keeping a single row per CDR3 protein. The profile shows 500,000 to 600,000 distinct CDR3 sequences, over 15% of them singletons. The sample comprised blood. The receptor source for this set is a woman younger than 35 with Graves' hyperthyroidism. Each CDR3 is given with its conserved first and last residue. D genes are given only for firm matches. Clone size is stated in some rows and not others, as once, few, many or a class when expanded.

v_call: TRBV20-1
clone_size: many
j_call: TRBJ2-5
d_call: TRBD1
cdr3_aa: CSALKTGQETQYF
cdr3_nt: TGCAGTGCTCTAAAGACAGGGCAAGAGACCCAGTACTTC

v_call: TRBV29-1
clone_size: few
j_call: TRBJ2-2
d_call: NA
cdr3_aa: CSVEYFRGPGELFF
cdr3_nt: TGCAGCGTTGAATATTTCAGGGGCCCCGGGGAGCTGTTTTTT

v_call: TRBV7-2
clone_size: NA
j_call: TRBJ2-1
d_call: NA
cdr3_aa: CASSQTTGWGNNEQFF
cdr3_nt: TGTGCCAGCAGCCAAACCACAGGGTGGGGGAACAATGAGCAGTTCTTC

v_call: TRBV5-1
clone_size: many
j_call: TRBJ2-3
d_call: NA
cdr3_aa: CASSSDEDTQYF
cdr3_nt: TGCGCCAGCAGCTCGGATGAAGATACGCAGTATTTT

v_call: TRBV6-2/TRBV6-3
clone_size: NA
j_call: TRBJ2-4
d_call: TRBD2
cdr3_aa: CASSLAGGLKNIQYF
cdr3_nt: TGTGCCAGCAGTCTAGCGGGAGGGCTTAAGAACATTCAGTACTTC

v_call: TRBV6-2/TRBV6-3
clone_size: NA
j_call: TRBJ2-7
d_call: NA
cdr3_aa: CASSYEQSSYEQYF
cdr3_nt: TGTGCCAGCAGTTACGAACAGAGCTCCTACGAGCAGTACTTC

v_call: TRBV19
clone_size: few
j_call: TRBJ2-7
d_call: NA
cdr3_aa: CASSIGGAYEQYF
cdr3_nt: TGTGCCAGTAGTATAGGTGGGGCTTACGAGCAGTACTTC

v_call: TRBV6-1
clone_size: NA
j_call: TRBJ2-5
d_call: TRBD1
cdr3_aa: CASSERDRGLQETQYF
cdr3_nt: TGTGCCAGCAGTGAAAGGGACAGGGGTCTACAAGAGACCCAGTACTTC

v_call: TRBV9
clone_size: NA
j_call: TRBJ1-4
d_call: NA
cdr3_aa: CASSVALVDEKLFF
cdr3_nt: TGTGCCAGCAGCGTAGCCTTAGTCGATGAAAAACTGTTTTTT

v_call: TRBV7-2
clone_size: few
j_call: TRBJ2-1
d_call: NA
cdr3_aa: CASSLRGLNLNNEQFF
cdr3_nt: TGTGCCAGCAGCTTAAGGGGACTGAACCTCAACAATGAGCAGTTCTTC

v_call: TRBV6-2/TRBV6-3
clone_size: many
j_call: TRBJ2-7
d_call: NA
cdr3_aa: CASSYTRRLNYEQYF
cdr3_nt: TGTGCCAGCAGTTACACCCGGCGGCTAAACTACGAGCAGTACTTC

v_call: TRBV10-3
clone_size: many
j_call: TRBJ1-5
d_call: NA
cdr3_aa: CAISESSAQPQHF
cdr3_nt: TGTGCCATCAGTGAGTCGAGCGCCCAGCCCCAGCATTTT

v_call: TRBV30
clone_size: few
j_call: TRBJ2-7
d_call: TRBD2
cdr3_aa: CAWSVGSGRAGYEQYF
cdr3_nt: TGTGCCTGGAGTGTAGGTAGCGGGAGGGCTGGGTACGAGCAGTACTTC

v_call: TRBV6-1
clone_size: few
j_call: TRBJ1-1
d_call: NA
cdr3_aa: CAIQGPLNTEAFF
cdr3_nt: TGTGCCATCCAGGGGCCACTGAACACTGAAGCTTTCTTT

v_call: TRBV20-1
clone_size: many
j_call: TRBJ2-1
d_call: NA
cdr3_aa: CSATDTENEQFF
cdr3_nt: TGCAGTGCGACGGACACGGAAAATGAGCAGTTCTTC

v_call: TRBV20-1
clone_size: NA
j_call: TRBJ2-7
d_call: NA
cdr3_aa: CSARVDNYEQYF
cdr3_nt: TGCAGTGCTAGAGTGGACAACTACGAGCAGTACTTC

v_call: TRBV28
clone_size: many
j_call: TRBJ2-1
d_call: TRBD2
cdr3_aa: CASSLSTSVSSYNEQSF
cdr3_nt: TGTGCCAGCAGTTTAAGTACTAGCGTCAGCTCCTACAATGAGCAGTCCTTC